This T cell receptor beta chain emerged from a study of beta chain features in type 1 diabetes. After removal of 8 bases from V and 1 base from J, the junction contained 2 bases not matched to a gene. CDR1 and CDR2 (germline): MNHNY, SVGAGI (reference sequence). The CDR3 totals 13 residues. Expressed TCRB transcripts were sequenced after all isolated RNA was converted to cDNA. The protocol was immunoSEQ multiplex PCR, while the TCRdb copy is restricted to in-frame clones and leaves out a portion. This table holds approximately 150,000 clones, 10% found once. The sequence was collected from a man aged 18 to 29 in good health. The chain carries TRBV6-6 and TRBJ2-3, with TRBD2 identical over 8 bases. Sequencing input: naive CD4+ T cells from blood. Here the CDR3 DNA reads TGTGCCAGCCGGGGGGGTGGCACAGATACGCAGTATTTT. Amino acid sequence: CASRGGGTDTQYF.